The entry below describes one T cell receptor beta chain. The target antigen is unknown. This record belongs to a study of CD8+ T cells in alopecia areata. Whole-study findings and limits: As there was one nonresponder, how baseline CD8+ expansion relates to response remains uncertain. Mouse data revealed clearer TCR sharing than patient data did, a gap possibly tied to HLA.

Germline V gene lookup returns CDR1 MNHNY and CDR2 SVGAGI (reference sequence). V lost 8 bases to trimming and J lost 6 bases, with 11 bases between them. The CDR3 has 12 residues. Regarding treatment: oral pan-JAK inhibitor, 5-10 mg twice daily. Reverse transcribed after extraction, RNA yielded cDNA as the sequencing template. The table came from immunoSEQ multiplex PCR; TCRdb's copy has only in-frame clones and leaves some out. The sample has around 100,000 clones, around 54% seen once. The sample here was CD4+ T cells sorted from blood, taken at week 24, from a patient treated with tofacitinib. The sequence came from a human donor with alopecia areata. This rearrangement joins TRBV6-6 to TRBJ2-1; D might be TRBD2 (6 bases). The CDR3 sequence is CASGVGGNEQFF. CDR3 nucleotide sequence: TGTGCCAGCGGGGTGGGGGGCAATGAGCAGTTCTTC.